This T cell receptor beta chain was identified during a study of human T cells and chemical hapten exposure. At the level of the study: Diphenylcyclopropenone, dosed weekly to the scalp, was given to patients throughout the roughly 25-week study. Women made up most patients, who had alopecia areata, totalis or universalis.

Individual cDNA molecules each carried unique molecular identifiers attached by the library. Authors' methods: Samples held a median of around 100,000 TCRs, range about 23,224–700,000. A single record per CDR3 protein comes from TCRdb applying MiXCR to the RACE reads. These V and J calls rely on TCRdb rather than the paper's analysis. In the table there are some 180,000 distinct CDR3 sequences, 20% to 25% of which are singletons. The time point here: patch test 1, 2 weeks after DPC sensitization. The treatment is: therapeutic diphenylcyclopropenone sensitization with weekly scalp DPC. Sequencing was performed on whole blood, taken in connection with sensitization to the hapten diphenylcyclopropenone (DPC). This TCR derives from a woman in her 50s with alopecia areata. Some clones in this sample may be carry-over from other donors' samples.

CDR3 DNA: TGTGCCAGCAGTTTCGGGACAGGATTCTACGAGCAGTACTTC. Translation gives CASSFGTGFYEQYF. The chain carries TRBV27 and TRBJ2-7; 8 nucleotides match TRBD1. From germline, CDR1 is MNHEY and CDR2 SMNVEV (reference sequence). This CDR3 spans 14 amino acids. The V segment lost 3 bases and the J segment 3 bases; nucleotides outside the gene matches: 4.